This TCR beta chain was sequenced during a study of T-cell memory formation after mild COVID-19. Across the whole study: Largely, TCR clusters stayed within a single donor.

Trimming removed 4 bases from V and 1 base from J, with 8 bases in between. The CDR3 consists of 14 residues. Germline V gives CDR1 MNHEY, CDR2 SVGAGI. As regards this clonotype: The antigen remains unidentified.

Regarding the study as a whole: Whereas later expanders leaned CD4+, clones contracting day 15 to 85 showed a balanced CD4/CD8 makeup. Memory from before infection featured some responding clones, which suggests cross-reactive memory joined.

TCR alpha and TCR beta cDNA libraries carrying sample barcodes and UMIs came from 5'RACE with constant-segment primers. TCRdb itself ran the 5' RACE reads through MiXCR, one entry per CDR3 protein. This sample carries hundreds of thousands of distinct CDR3 sequences, nearly 25% of them seen once, and the ten largest clones take 9.5% to 15%. This chain joins TRBV6-5 and TRBJ2-4; D assignment may be TRBD1 or TRBD2 (5 bases each). The sequence was obtained from an adult woman who had mild COVID-19 (a few samples of this study predate the infection). Cell type and time point are not known. Material for sequencing was PBMCs or a T cell subset sorted from them (not recorded which). The CDR3 loop reads CASSSRDAKNIQYF. The CDR3 coding sequence is TGTGCCAGCAGTTCCCGGGACGCCAAAAACATTCAGTACTTC.